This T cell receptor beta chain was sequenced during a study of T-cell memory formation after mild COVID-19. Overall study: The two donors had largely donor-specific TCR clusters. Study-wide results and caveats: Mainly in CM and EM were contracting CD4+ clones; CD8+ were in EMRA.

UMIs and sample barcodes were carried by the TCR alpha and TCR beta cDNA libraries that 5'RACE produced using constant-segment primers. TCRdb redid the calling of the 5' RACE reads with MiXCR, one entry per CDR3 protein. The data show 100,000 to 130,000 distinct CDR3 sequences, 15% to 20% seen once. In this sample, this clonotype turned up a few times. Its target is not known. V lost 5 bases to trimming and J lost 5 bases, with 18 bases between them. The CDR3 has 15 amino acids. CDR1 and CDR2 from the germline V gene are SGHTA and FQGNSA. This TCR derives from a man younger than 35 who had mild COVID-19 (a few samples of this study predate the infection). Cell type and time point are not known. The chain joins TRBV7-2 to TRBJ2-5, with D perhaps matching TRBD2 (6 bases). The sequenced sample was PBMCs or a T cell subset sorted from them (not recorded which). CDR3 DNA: TGTGCCAGCAGCACCACCGGGACGGCGGGGGAGACCCAGTACTTC. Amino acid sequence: CASSTTGTAGETQYF.